This TCR beta chain was captured in a study of blood T cell repertoires in COVID-19. Study-wide background: PBMCs, B-cell-depleted T cells, or T cells were the source of the cDNA or gDNA that made up the material.

Clones were sequenced by immunoSEQ multiplex PCR, and TCRdb holds only the in-frame ones, with some missing. This repertoire shows 140,000 to 150,000 clones, just under 85% found once; its top ten account for around 3.7%. The study recruited people aged roughly 18 to 100 years across approximately 23 US areas. The V segment lost 5 bases and the J segment 5 bases; nucleotides outside the gene matches: 6. CDR3 length: 13 amino acids. Looked up from germline, CDR1 is KGHSH and CDR2 is LQKENI. The chain links TRBV18 to TRBJ2-7, with 7 bases matching TRBD1. Material: PBMCs or T cells enriched from blood (not recorded which). The origin of this receptor is a woman aged 45-65 years with acute COVID-19. The CDR3 DNA reads TGTGCCAGCTCAACCACAGGGGTCCACGAGCAGTACTTC. Translating gives CASSTTGVHEQYF.